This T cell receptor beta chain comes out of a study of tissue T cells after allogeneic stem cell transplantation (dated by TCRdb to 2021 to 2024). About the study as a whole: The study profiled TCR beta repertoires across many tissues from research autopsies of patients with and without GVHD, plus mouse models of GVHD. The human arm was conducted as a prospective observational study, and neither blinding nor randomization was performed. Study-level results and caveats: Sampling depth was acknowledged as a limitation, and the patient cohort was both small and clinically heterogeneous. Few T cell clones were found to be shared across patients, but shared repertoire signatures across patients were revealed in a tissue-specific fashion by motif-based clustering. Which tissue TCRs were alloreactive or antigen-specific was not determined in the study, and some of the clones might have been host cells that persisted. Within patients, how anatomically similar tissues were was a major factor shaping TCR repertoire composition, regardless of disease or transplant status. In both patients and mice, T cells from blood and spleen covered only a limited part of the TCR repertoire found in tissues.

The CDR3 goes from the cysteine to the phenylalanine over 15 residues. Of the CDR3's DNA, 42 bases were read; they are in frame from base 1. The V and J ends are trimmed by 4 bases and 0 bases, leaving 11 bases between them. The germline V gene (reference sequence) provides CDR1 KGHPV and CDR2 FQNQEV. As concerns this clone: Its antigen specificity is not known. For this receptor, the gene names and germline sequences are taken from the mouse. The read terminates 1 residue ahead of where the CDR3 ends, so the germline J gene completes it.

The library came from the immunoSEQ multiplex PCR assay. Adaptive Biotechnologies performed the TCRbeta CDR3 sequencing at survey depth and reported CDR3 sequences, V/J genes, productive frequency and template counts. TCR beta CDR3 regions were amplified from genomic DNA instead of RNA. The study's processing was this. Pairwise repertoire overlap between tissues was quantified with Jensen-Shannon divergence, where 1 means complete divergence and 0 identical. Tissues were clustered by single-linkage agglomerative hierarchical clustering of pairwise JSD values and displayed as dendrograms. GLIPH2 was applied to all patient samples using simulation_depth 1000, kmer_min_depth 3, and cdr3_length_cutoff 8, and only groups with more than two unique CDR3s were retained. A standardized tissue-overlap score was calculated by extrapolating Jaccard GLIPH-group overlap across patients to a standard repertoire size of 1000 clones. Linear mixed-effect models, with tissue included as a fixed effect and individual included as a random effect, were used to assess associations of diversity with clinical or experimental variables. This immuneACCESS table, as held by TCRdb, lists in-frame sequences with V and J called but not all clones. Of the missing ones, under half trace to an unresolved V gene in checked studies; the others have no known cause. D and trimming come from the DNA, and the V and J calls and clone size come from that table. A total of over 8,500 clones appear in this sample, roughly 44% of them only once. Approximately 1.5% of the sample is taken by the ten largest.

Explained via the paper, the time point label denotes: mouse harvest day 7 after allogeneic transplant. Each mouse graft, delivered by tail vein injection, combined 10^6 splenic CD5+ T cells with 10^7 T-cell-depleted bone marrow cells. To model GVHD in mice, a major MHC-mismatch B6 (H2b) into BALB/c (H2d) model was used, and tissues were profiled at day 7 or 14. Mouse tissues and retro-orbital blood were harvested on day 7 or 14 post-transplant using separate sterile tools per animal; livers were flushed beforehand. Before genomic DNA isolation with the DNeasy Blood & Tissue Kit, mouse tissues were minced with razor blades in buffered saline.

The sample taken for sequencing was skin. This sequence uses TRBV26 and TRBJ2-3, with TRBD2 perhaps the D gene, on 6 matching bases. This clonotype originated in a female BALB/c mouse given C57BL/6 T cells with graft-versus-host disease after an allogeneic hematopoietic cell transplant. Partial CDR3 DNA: TGTGCCAGCAGTCGGACTGTACCTAGTGCAGAAACGCTGTAT. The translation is CASSRTVPSAETLY. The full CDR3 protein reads CASSRTVPSAETLYF.